The 19 T cell receptor beta chains below all came from one sample that was sequenced in a study of T cells in Graves' hyperthyroidism and ophthalmopathy. It was RNA transcripts that yielded the amplified TCR beta CDR3 regions. The HTBI primer set served for first-round RT-PCR of the TCR CDR3. MiXCR was run by TCRdb on the multiplex PCR reads, yielding one entry per CDR3 protein. The sample carries approximately 46,000 distinct CDR3 sequences, 45% to 50% recorded once. Sequencing was carried out using peripheral blood or thyroid tissue (not recorded which). The receptors come from a woman aged 45-65 years with Graves' hyperthyroidism.

The sample holds many counts of this clonotype. The chain couples TRBV5-1 to TRBJ2-5; D assignment may be TRBD1 or TRBD2 (5 bases each). Between the trimmed V and J ends, which lost 4 bases and 6 bases, there was a span of 16 bases. CDR3 length equals 14 residues. Looked up from germline, CDR1 is SGHRS and CDR2 is YFSETQ. The CDR3 reads CASSTGDEQKTQYF. For the CDR3, the DNA is TGCGCCAGCAGCACCGGGGACGAGCAAAAGACCCAGTACTTC.

The V and J genes are TRBV7-9 and TRBJ2-5; D is uncertain. The CDR3 has 11 amino acids. CDR1 and CDR2 from the germline V gene are SEHNR and FQNEAQ (reference sequence). The CDR3 is CVTTLQETQYF. CDR3 sequence (DNA): TGTGTGACGACTTTACAAGAGACCCAGTACTTC.

The chain carries TRBV7-9 and TRBJ2-7; no clear D. Germline CDR1 is SEHNR and CDR2 is FQNEAQ (reference sequence). CDR3 length: 13 residues. The V gene lost 6 bases and the J gene lost 3 bases, with 12 bases spanning the gap. The CDR3 here is CASRPGVGYEQYF. The CDR3 nucleotides read TGTGCCAGCAGACCTGGGGTGGGCTACGAGCAGTACTTC.

The rearrangement links TRBV29-1 to TRBJ1-2; 9 positions agree with TRBD1. The CDR3 contains 14 residues. CDR1 and CDR2 from the germline V gene are SQVTM and ANQGSEA. The junction had 4 bases not matched to a gene; V was cut back by 4 bases and J by 1 base. Here the CDR3 DNA reads TGCAGCGTTGGGACAGGGGCTTTTAACTATGGCTACACCTTC. This sequence encodes CSVGTGAFNYGYTF.

This clonotype is medium-sized (0.01 to 0.1%). The V and J genes are TRBV29-1 and TRBJ1-3; D call uncertain. The germline V and J ends were trimmed by 5 bases and 0 bases, with 8 bases remaining between them. The CDR3 length is 13 residues. The V gene's germline CDR1 is SQVTM and CDR2 ANQGSEA. CDR3 DNA: TGCAGCGTTTGGGCAGACTCTGGAAACACCATATATTTT. This codes for CSVWADSGNTIYF. The complete variable domain, with remaining parts taken from reference TRBV29-1 and TRBJ1-3, reads SAVISQKPSRDICQRGTSLTIQCQVDSQVTMMFWYRQQPGQSLTLIATANQGSEATYESGFVIDKFPISRPNLTFSTLTVSNMSPEDSSIYLCSVWADSGNTIYFGEGSWLTVV.

The gene calls are TRBV20-1 and TRBJ2-7; 16 nucleotides match TRBD2. Germline V gene lookup returns CDR1 DFQATT and CDR2 SNEGSKA (reference sequence). Losses at the gene ends were 4 bases for V and 4 bases for J; bases not matched to a gene: 10. This CDR3 spans 17 amino acids. CDR3 DNA: TGCAGTGCTATTGCCGGGACTAGCGGGAGGGCCATTTACGAGCAGTACTTC. It yields the protein CSAIAGTSGRAIYEQYF.

V usage is TRBV11-2 and J usage is TRBJ2-7, with 10 bases matching TRBD2. V dropped 5 bases and J dropped 0; count of bases not matched to a gene: 4. CDR1 and CDR2 (germline): SGHAT, FQNNGV. This CDR3 has 15 residues. The CDR3 region is CASSVASGSSYEQYF. The CDR3 DNA reads as TGTGCCAGCAGCGTCGCTAGCGGGAGCTCCTACGAGCAGTACTTC.

There are many counts of this clonotype. This chain uses TRBV7-3 with TRBJ2-2; the match to TRBD2 covers 7 bases. CDR1 is SGHTA, CDR2 FQGTGA, per germline. V shed 2 bases and J 3 bases; nucleotides not matched to a gene: 3. This CDR3 comprises 15 residues. CDR3 coding DNA: TGTGCCAGCAGCTTATATGGGAGGGACACCGGGGAGCTGTTTTTT. This translates into CASSLYGRDTGELFF.

Ten or more counts support this clonotype. The genes are TRBV29-1 and TRBJ2-7; TRBD2 matches 7 bases. V lost 5 bases, J lost 0 bases, and 10 bases stayed unmatched. This CDR3 contains 15 residues. CDR1 SQVTM and CDR2 ANQGSEA come from the germline V gene. The CDR3 DNA is TGCAGCGTTTCCCCGGGATGGGGGGGCTCCTACGAGCAGTACTTC. This sequence encodes CSVSPGWGGSYEQYF.

This clonotype was seen only a few times. The conserved phenylalanine or tryptophan is not found at the CDR3 terminus, so this likely reflects a read error. The limits of the CDR3 on the DNA are not certain, so only TCRdb's listed CDR3 is given. The chain combines TRBV28 with TRBJ2-5; whether TRBD1, the table's D call, matches the DNA was not checked. Counting both end residues, the CDR3 totals 8 amino acids. Germline V gene sequence: CDR1 MDHEN, CDR2 SYDVKM. The CDR3 loop reads CASSTPGL.

This chain links TRBV20-1 with TRBJ2-7; tentative D call: TRBD1 (6 bases). Trimming cost V 5 bases and J 5 bases, with 46 bases left between them. From germline, CDR1 is DFQATT and CDR2 SNEGSKA (reference sequence). This CDR3 has 23 residues. Here the CDR3 reads CSALKQGWGLYGYTVTGIHEQYF. CDR3 nucleotides: TGCAGTGCTCTAAAACAGGGCTGGGGCCTCTATGGCTACACGGTCACAGGTATCCACGAGCAGTACTTC.

This clonotype was detected many times. The rearrangement uses TRBV7-9 and TRBJ2-3, with D possibly being TRBD1 or TRBD2 (5 bases each). CDR1 SEHNR and CDR2 FQNEAQ come from the germline V gene (reference sequence). This CDR3 comprises 13 residues. V lost 5 bases, J lost 4 bases, and 10 bases lay in between. CDR3 sequence (DNA): TGTGCCAGCAGCACTGTGGGGGCAGATACGCAGTATTTT. Residues: CASSTVGADTQYF.

This clonotype has at least ten counts. The chain carries TRBV7-3 and TRBJ1-6; D is possibly TRBD1 (5 bases). The V end was cut by 5 bases, the J end by 0 bases, with 17 bases between. This CDR3 contains 18 residues. Germline V lookup: CDR1 SGHTA, CDR2 FQGTGA. CDR3 amino acids: CASSGIGASSSYNSPLHF. CDR3 bases: TGTGCCAGCAGCGGCATAGGGGCCTCAAGCTCCTATAATTCACCCCTCCACTTT.

The CDR3 DNA reads TGTGCCTGGAGTGTAGGGACTAGCGGGACCGACGAGCAGTACTTC. Its translation: CAWSVGTSGTDEQYF. The V call is TRBV5-6, the J call TRBJ2-7; 13 nucleotides line up with TRBD2. From germline, CDR1 is SGHDT and CDR2 YYEEEE. CDR3 length: 15 residues. V dropped 10 bases and J dropped 5; count of bases not matched to a gene: 12.

This clonotype was recorded at least ten times. J is TRBJ1-2 and V is TRBV10-3; 8 bases fit TRBD1. Germline V gene data show CDR1 as ENHRY and CDR2 as SYGVKD. The CDR3 consists of 14 residues. With V trimmed by 6 bases and J by 5 bases, 8 bases remained unmatched. CDR3 in DNA: TGTGCCATCAGGGCCGCAGGGGGCTGGTATGGCTACACCTTC. Its protein is CAIRAAGGWYGYTF.

In its sample, this clonotype was seen many times. The chain carries TRBV7-2 and TRBJ2-2; TRBD2 aligns across 8 bases. The germline V gene encodes CDR1 SGHTA and CDR2 FQGNSA. The CDR3 runs to 15 residues. V trimming: 10 bases; J trimming: 4 bases; junction bases outside the gene matches: 11. CDR3 amino acids: CATTLSGIGTGELFF. The CDR3 region has the DNA TGTGCCACTACCCTTAGCGGGATAGGCACCGGGGAGCTGTTTTTT.

This clonotype was seen many times. The chain couples TRBV10-3 to TRBJ2-5; 8 bases match TRBD2. The CDR3 has 14 residues. The germline V gene encodes CDR1 ENHRY and CDR2 SYGVKD. With 10 bases clipped from V and 3 bases from J, the junction kept 10 bases outside the gene matches. The CDR3 reads CASKTSALEETQYF. The DNA of the CDR3 is TGTGCCAGCAAGACTAGCGCGCTTGAAGAGACCCAGTACTTC.

This chain uses TRBV20-1 with TRBJ2-7, with 9 bases fitting TRBD2. Trimming cost V 4 bases and J 3 bases; bases outside gene matches: 7. Looked up from germline, CDR1 is DFQATT and CDR2 is SNEGSKA (reference sequence). The CDR3 contains 14 residues. In nucleotides, the CDR3 is TGCAGTGCTACGATAGCGGGAGTGGGCTACGAGCAGTACTTC. Translated, it gives CSATIAGVGYEQYF.

In its sample, this clonotype was seen many times. The chain uses TRBV20-1 and TRBJ2-7, with D uncertain. The CDR3 extends over 11 amino acids. V lost 0 bases and J lost 3, with 3 bases in between. The V gene's germline CDR1 is DFQATT and CDR2 SNEGSKA (reference sequence). The CDR3 DNA reads as TGCAGTGCTAGAGATAACTACGAGCAGTACTTC. Amino acids: CSARDNYEQYF.